The 5 T cell receptor beta chains reported below all come from one sample, sequenced in a study of blood T cell repertoires in COVID-19. Produced via immunoSEQ multiplex PCR; TCRdb's table is partial and in-frame only. The sample lists some 99,000 clones, less than 90% occurring once. Sequences were obtained from peripheral blood. The receptors originated from a woman in her sixties or seventies with acute or convalescent COVID-19.

V and J are TRBV15 and TRBJ2-1; possible D gene TRBD1, 6 bases. The CDR3 has 13 amino acids. CDR1 is LNHNV and CDR2 is YYDKDF in the germline V gene (reference sequence). The V end was cut by 5 bases, the J end by 12 bases, with 17 bases between. The CDR3 protein is CATSGRTVSGQFF. The CDR3 DNA is TGTGCCACCAGCGGAAGGACAGTATCGGGGCAGTTCTTC. The full variable domain, completed using reference TRBV15 and TRBJ2-1, is DAMVIQNPRYQVTQFGKPVTLSCSQTLNHNVMYWYQQKSSQAPKLLFHYYDKDFNNEADTPDNFQSRRPNTSFCFLDIRSPGLGDTAMYLCATSGRTVSGQFFGPGTRLTVL.

The chain is built from TRBV7-8 and TRBJ1-5; no clear D. V was cut by 7 bases and J by 4 bases, with 14 bases left in between. This CDR3 comprises 14 residues. Looked up from germline, CDR1 is SGHVS and CDR2 is FQNEAQ. The CDR3: CASTQSHQNQPQHF. CDR3 coding DNA: TGTGCCAGCACCCAGTCCCACCAAAATCAGCCCCAGCATTTT.

The V gene is TRBV20-1, the J gene TRBJ1-2; 7 positions match TRBD1. V was clipped by 3 bases and J by 6 bases; unmatched bases: 7. Germline loops: CDR1 DFQATT, CDR2 SNEGSKA (reference sequence). There are 13 residues in the CDR3. This CDR3 is CSASGTAENGYTF. In DNA form, the CDR3 reads TGCAGTGCTAGTGGGACAGCAGAGAATGGCTACACCTTC.

The chain couples TRBV7-2 to TRBJ1-5; tentative D call: TRBD1 (6 bases). The CDR3 has 16 residues. The V and J ends lost 2 bases and 4 bases respectively, with 15 bases between them. CDR1 is SGHTA and CDR2 is FQGNSA in the germline V gene. Here the CDR3 DNA reads TGTGCCAGCAGCTTAACAGGACAGCGCAATAATCAGCCCCAGCATTTT. This encodes CASSLTGQRNNQPQHF.

V is TRBV29-1 and J is TRBJ2-1, with D maybe TRBD1 (6 bases). This CDR3 spans 13 amino acids. Trimming took 1 base from V and 15 from J, leaving 19 bases between them. Germline V gene data show CDR1 as SQVTM and CDR2 as ANQGSEA. The CDR3 DNA follows: TGCAGCGTTGAAGGGGGACAACTCCTAGCTGGGTTCTTC. Its protein is CSVEGGQLLAGFF.